One sample yielded the 17 T cell receptor beta chains listed below, sequenced in a study of CD8+ T cells in alopecia areata. Following RNA extraction, reverse transcription yielded cDNA that acted as the sequencing template. The repertoire was sequenced with immunoSEQ multiplex PCR; TCRdb's copy has only in-frame clones and lacks some. The sample yields more than 150,000 clones, roughly three fifths seen once. Treatment defined: oral pan-JAK inhibitor, 5-10 mg twice daily. Sequenced here: CD4+ T cells sorted from blood, sampled at week 4, from a patient treated with tofacitinib. The receptors here all came from a human donor with alopecia areata.

The rearrangement links TRBV30 to TRBJ2-3, with D possibly matching TRBD1 (5 bases). Trimming pared 4 bases from V and 3 bases from J, leaving 14 bases between. Germline V gives CDR1 GTSNPN, CDR2 SVGIG (reference sequence). This CDR3 spans 14 amino acids. In DNA form, the CDR3 reads TGTGCCTGGAATGTAGCCCAGGGAACAGATACGCAGTATTTT. Its protein is CAWNVAQGTDTQYF.

The chain couples TRBV27 to TRBJ2-3; 11 positions match TRBD2. Germline CDR1 MNHEY, CDR2 SMNVEV (reference sequence). This CDR3 has 17 residues. V lost 3 bases, J lost 2 bases, and 7 bases stayed unmatched. Written as DNA, the CDR3 is TGTGCCAGCAGTTTCGACCTAGCGGGGGGCCACACAGATACGCAGTATTTT. This encodes CASSFDLAGGHTDTQYF.

The V and J genes are TRBV7-9 and TRBJ2-5; D is undetermined. In germline, CDR1 is SEHNR, CDR2 FQNEAQ (reference sequence). The CDR3 is 11 residues long. V gave up 5 bases and J gave up 5 bases, with 6 bases separating them. The CDR3 reads CASSPYETQYF. The DNA for the CDR3 is TGTGCCAGCAGCCCTTACGAGACCCAGTACTTC.

This clone was counted between two and nine times. The chain carries TRBV4-3 and TRBJ2-3; D not resolved. CDR3 size: 15 residues. Looked up from germline, CDR1 is LGHNA and CDR2 is YSLEER. V lost 2 bases to trimming and J lost 0 bases, with 9 bases between them. The chain's CDR3 is CASSQSHGSTDTQYF. DNA for the CDR3: TGCGCCAGCAGCCAAAGTCATGGCAGCACAGATACGCAGTATTTT.

The V and J genes are TRBV10-3 and TRBJ1-5; no clear D gene. CDR1 is ENHRY and CDR2 is SYGVKD in the germline V gene. V was pared by 3 bases and J by 10 bases, with 13 bases between. The length of the CDR3 is 13 residues. This CDR3 is CAISDHSGYPQHF. CDR3 sequence (DNA): TGTGCCATCAGTGATCACAGTGGGTATCCCCAGCATTTT.

The chain is built from TRBV4-2 and TRBJ1-1, with a tentative D call TRBD1 (6 bases). From germline, CDR1 is LGHNA and CDR2 YNFKEQ. V was clipped by 0 bases and J by 9 bases, with 11 bases between them. The CDR3 runs 13 residues. The CDR3 loop is CASSQERQAKAFF. In nucleotides, the CDR3 is TGTGCCAGCAGCCAAGAGAGACAGGCTAAAGCTTTCTTT.

This rearrangement joins TRBV2 to TRBJ2-3; D is perhaps TRBD2 (6 bases). Trimming took 7 bases from V and 3 from J, leaving 14 bases between them. Germline CDR1 reads SNHLY; CDR2 reads FYNNEI. The length of the CDR3 is 14 residues. In DNA, the CDR3 is TGTGCCAGCATTTTCAGGCGGGGAACAGATACGCAGTATTTT. This sequence encodes CASIFRRGTDTQYF. The full variable domain, completed using reference TRBV2 and TRBJ2-3, is EPEVTQTPSHQVTQMGQEVILRCVPISNHLYFYWYRQILGQKVEFLVSFYNNEISEKSEIFDDQFSVERPDGSNFTLKIRSTKLEDSAMYFCASIFRRGTDTQYFGPGTRLTVL.

CDR3 DNA sequence: TGTGCCAGCTCACGTTCGACTTCCACAGATACGCAGTATTTT. This sequence encodes CASSRSTSTDTQYF. The chain uses TRBV18 and TRBJ2-3, with D hard to call. Per germline, CDR1 KGHSH and CDR2 LQKENI. V was pared by 4 bases and J by 2 bases, with 10 bases between. CDR3 length: 14 amino acids.

This rearrangement joins TRBV28 to TRBJ1-6, with D possibly TRBD1 on 6 matching bases. V lost 0 bases and J lost 7, with 10 bases in between. CDR3 size: 15 residues. Germline CDR1 and CDR2: MDHEN and SYDVKM. The CDR3 loop is CASSLWGQSNSPLHF. The CDR3 DNA sequence: TGTGCCAGCAGTTTATGGGGACAATCCAATTCACCCCTCCACTTT.

The chain has TRBV30 and TRBJ1-2; D gene unclear. The germline V and J ends were trimmed by 4 bases and 8 bases, with 11 bases remaining between them. Germline V gives CDR1 GTSNPN, CDR2 SVGIG (reference sequence). The CDR3 consists of 11 residues. This CDR3 is CAWNRQEGYTF. The DNA for the CDR3 is TGTGCCTGGAATCGGCAGGAGGGCTACACCTTC.

The genes are TRBV7-2 and TRBJ1-2; 8 nucleotides match TRBD1. Germline V CDR1 and CDR2: SGHTA, FQGNSA. The CDR3 is 14 residues long. V dropped 3 bases and J dropped 7; count of bases not matched to a gene: 7. CDR3 loop: CASSLTGDYGGYTF. Written as DNA, the CDR3 is TGTGCCAGCAGCTTGACAGGGGACTATGGTGGCTACACCTTC.

This clone showed up just a few times. The chain links TRBV29-1 to TRBJ2-5; D gene uncertain. The germline CDR1 and CDR2 sequences are SQVTM and ANQGSEA. CDR3 length equals 15 residues. Trimming removed 1 base from V and 2 bases from J, with 14 bases in between. In DNA, the CDR3 is TGCAGCGTTGAAGCCGGTGGCAGTTTACAAGAGACCCAGTACTTC. Its translation: CSVEAGGSLQETQYF.

The sample holds a few counts of this clone. The chain is built from TRBV5-4 and TRBJ2-7; the D call may be TRBD1 or TRBD2 (5 bases each). The CDR3 loop spans 15 amino acids. V was shortened by 0 bases and J by 0 bases, with 10 bases between the two germline ends. CDR1 and CDR2 (germline): SGHNT, YYREEE (reference sequence). The CDR3 sequence: CASSLGGVSSYEQYF. CDR3 DNA: TGTGCCAGCAGCTTGGGAGGGGTCAGCTCCTACGAGCAGTACTTC.

This chain uses TRBV4-3 with TRBJ1-4; 7 bases map to TRBD1. Trimming took 4 bases from V and 6 from J; bases not matched to a gene: 8. CDR3 size: 15 residues. The germline CDR1 and CDR2 sequences are LGHNA and YSLEER. The DNA for the CDR3 is TGCGCCAGCAGCCGGGACAGAGGGAATGATGAAAAACTGTTTTTT. It codes for CASSRDRGNDEKLFF.

This chain joins TRBV6-6 and TRBJ1-2, with D maybe TRBD1 (5 bases). There are 15 residues in the CDR3. V lost 2 bases, J lost 7 bases, and 17 bases lay in between. Per germline, CDR1 MNHNY and CDR2 SVGAGI (reference sequence). This chain's CDR3 is CASSYDASGAGGYTF. DNA of the CDR3: TGTGCCAGCAGTTACGATGCGAGCGGGGCCGGTGGCTACACCTTC.

This clone has just a few counts. The chain carries TRBV7-2 and TRBJ2-2; possible D gene TRBD1, 5 bases. Germline lookup yields CDR1 SGHTA and CDR2 FQGNSA. V lost 1 base and J 6 bases, leaving 12 bases between the germline ends. The CDR3 totals 15 residues. This CDR3 reads CASSLEFFRAGELFF. Here the CDR3 DNA reads TGTGCCAGCAGCTTAGAATTTTTCAGGGCCGGGGAGCTGTTTTTT.

The chain combines TRBV4-1 with TRBJ2-2; 10 positions agree with TRBD2. V dropped 0 bases and J dropped 4; count of bases not matched to a gene: 5. The CDR3 is made up of 17 amino acids. CDR1 is MGHRA and CDR2 is YSYEKL in the germline V gene. The chain's CDR3 is CASSQEPAGGPTGELFF. CDR3 sequence (DNA): TGCGCCAGCAGCCAAGAGCCAGCGGGGGGGCCCACCGGGGAGCTGTTTTTT.